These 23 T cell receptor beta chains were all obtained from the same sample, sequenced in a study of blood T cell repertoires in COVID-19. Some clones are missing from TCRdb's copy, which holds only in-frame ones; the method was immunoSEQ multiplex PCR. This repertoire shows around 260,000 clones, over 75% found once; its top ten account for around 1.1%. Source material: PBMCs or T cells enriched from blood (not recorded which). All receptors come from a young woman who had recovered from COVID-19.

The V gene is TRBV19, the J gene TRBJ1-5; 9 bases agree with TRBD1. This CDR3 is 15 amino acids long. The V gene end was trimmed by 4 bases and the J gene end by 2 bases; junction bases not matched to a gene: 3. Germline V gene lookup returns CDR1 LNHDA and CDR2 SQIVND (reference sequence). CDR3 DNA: TGTGCCAGTAGTAAGACAGGGGGGGGCAATCAGCCCCAGCATTTT. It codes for CASSKTGGGNQPQHF.

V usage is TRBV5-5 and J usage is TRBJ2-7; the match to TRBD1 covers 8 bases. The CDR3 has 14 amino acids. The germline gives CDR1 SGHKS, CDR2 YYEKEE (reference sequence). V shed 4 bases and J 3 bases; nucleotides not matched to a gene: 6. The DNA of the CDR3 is TGTGCCAGCAGCCTCCTGGACAGGGTCTACGAGCAGTACTTC. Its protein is CASSLLDRVYEQYF. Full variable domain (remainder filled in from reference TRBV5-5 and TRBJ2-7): DAGVTQSPTHLIKTRGQQVTLRCSPISGHKSVSWYQQVLGQGPQFIFQYYEKEERGRGNFPDRFSARQFPNYSSELNVNALLLGDSALYLCASSLLDRVYEQYFGPGTRLTVT.

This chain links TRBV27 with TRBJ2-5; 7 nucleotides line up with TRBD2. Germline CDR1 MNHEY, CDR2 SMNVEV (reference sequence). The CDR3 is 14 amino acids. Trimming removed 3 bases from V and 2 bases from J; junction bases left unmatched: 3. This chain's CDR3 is CASSFGTTQETQYF. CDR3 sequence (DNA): TGTGCCAGCAGTTTTGGGACTACTCAAGAGACCCAGTACTTC.

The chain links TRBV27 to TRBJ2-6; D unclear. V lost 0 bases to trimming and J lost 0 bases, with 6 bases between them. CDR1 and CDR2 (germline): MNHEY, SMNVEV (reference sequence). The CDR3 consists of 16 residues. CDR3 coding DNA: TGTGCCAGCAGTTTATCACCCTACTCTGGGGCCAACGTCCTGACTTTC. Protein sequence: CASSLSPYSGANVLTF.

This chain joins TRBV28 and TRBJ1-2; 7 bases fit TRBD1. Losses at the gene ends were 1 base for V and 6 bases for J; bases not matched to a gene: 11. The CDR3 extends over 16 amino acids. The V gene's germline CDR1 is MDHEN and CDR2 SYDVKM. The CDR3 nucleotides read TGTGCCAGCAGTTTATCCCTTCTAGGGCAGGGGGATGGCTACACCTTC. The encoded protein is CASSLSLLGQGDGYTF.

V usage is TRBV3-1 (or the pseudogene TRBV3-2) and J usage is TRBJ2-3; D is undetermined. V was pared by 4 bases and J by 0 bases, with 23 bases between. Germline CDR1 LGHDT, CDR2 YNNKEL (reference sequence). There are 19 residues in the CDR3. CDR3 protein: CASSLPAKVSESSTDTQYF. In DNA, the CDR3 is TGTGCCAGCAGCCTCCCCGCGAAGGTAAGCGAATCTAGCACAGATACGCAGTATTTT.

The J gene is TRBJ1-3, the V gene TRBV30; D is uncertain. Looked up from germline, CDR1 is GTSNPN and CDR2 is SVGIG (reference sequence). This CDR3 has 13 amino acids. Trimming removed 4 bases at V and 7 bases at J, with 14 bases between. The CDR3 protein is CAWTAPLKNTIYF. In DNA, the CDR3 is TGTGCCTGGACCGCGCCCCTAAAGAACACCATATATTTT.

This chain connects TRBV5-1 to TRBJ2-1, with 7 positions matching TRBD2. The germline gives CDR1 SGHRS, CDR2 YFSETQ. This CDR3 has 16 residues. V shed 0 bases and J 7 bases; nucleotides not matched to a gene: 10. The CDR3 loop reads CASSLDDGRPFNEQFF. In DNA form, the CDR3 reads TGCGCCAGCAGCTTGGACGACGGGAGGCCATTTAATGAGCAGTTCTTC.

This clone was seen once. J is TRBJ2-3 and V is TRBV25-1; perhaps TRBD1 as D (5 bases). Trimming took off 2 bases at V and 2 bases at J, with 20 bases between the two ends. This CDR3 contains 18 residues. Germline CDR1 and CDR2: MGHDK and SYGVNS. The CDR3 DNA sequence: TGTGCCAGCAGTGAAAGGGGTGGGTGGACCCGCCCCACAGATACGCAGTATTTT. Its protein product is CASSERGGWTRPTDTQYF.

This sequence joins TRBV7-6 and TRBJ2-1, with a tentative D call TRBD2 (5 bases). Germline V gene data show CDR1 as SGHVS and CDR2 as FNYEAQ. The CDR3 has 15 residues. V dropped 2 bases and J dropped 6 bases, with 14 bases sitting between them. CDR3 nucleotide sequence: TGTGCCAGCAGCTTAACCCTAGGCGGGCTCAATGAGCAGTTCTTC. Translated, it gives CASSLTLGGLNEQFF.

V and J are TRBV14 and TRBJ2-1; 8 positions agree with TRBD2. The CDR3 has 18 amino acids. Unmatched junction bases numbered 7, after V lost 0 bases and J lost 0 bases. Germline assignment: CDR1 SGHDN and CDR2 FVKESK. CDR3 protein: CASSQDRLAGSSYNEQFF. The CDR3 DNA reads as TGTGCCAGCAGCCAAGATCGCCTAGCGGGTTCCTCCTACAATGAGCAGTTCTTC.

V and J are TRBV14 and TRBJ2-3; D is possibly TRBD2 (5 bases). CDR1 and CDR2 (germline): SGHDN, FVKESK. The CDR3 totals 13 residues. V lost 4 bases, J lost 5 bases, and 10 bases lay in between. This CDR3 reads CASSPLRGDTQYF. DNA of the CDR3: TGTGCCAGCAGCCCCCTTCGGGGAGATACGCAGTATTTT.

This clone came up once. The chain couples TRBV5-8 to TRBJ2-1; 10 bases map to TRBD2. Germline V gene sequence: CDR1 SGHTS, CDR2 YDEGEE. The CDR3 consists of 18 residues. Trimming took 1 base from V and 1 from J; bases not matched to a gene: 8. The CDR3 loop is CASSLRSLAGSSYNEQFF. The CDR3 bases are TGTGCCAGCAGCTTGAGGTCACTAGCGGGATCTTCCTACAATGAGCAGTTCTTC. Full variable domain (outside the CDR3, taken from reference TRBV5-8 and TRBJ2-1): EAGVTQSPTHLIKTRGQQATLRCSPISGHTSVYWYQQALGLGLQFLLWYDEGEERNRGNFPPRFSGRQFPNYSSELNVNALELEDSALYLCASSLRSLAGSSYNEQFFGPGTRLTVL.

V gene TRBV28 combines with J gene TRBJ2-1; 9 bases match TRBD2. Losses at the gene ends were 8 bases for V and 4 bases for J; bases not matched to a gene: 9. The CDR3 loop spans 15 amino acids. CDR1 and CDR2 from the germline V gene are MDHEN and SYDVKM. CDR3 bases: TGTGCCAGCCTTTGGGCGGGAGGGCCGTACAATGAGCAGTTCTTC. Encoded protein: CASLWAGGPYNEQFF.

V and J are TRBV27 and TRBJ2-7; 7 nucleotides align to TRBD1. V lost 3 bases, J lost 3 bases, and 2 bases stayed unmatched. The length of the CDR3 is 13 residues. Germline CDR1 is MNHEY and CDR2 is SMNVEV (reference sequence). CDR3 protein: CASSFRDSYEQYF. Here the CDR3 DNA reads TGTGCCAGCAGTTTCCGGGACAGCTACGAGCAGTACTTC.

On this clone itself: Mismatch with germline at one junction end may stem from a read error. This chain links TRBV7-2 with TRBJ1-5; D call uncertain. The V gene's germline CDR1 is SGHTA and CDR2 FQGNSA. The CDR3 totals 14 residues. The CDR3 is CASSVAEGNQPQHF. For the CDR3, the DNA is TGTGCCAGCAGCGTAGCGGAGGGCAATCAGCCCCAGCATTTT.

CDR3 nucleotide sequence: TGTGCCAGCAGAGACGACAGCTCCTACAATGAGCAGTTCTTC. Residues: CASRDDSSYNEQFF. The rearrangement links TRBV7-3 to TRBJ2-1, with D possibly TRBD1 on 5 matching bases. V was trimmed by 6 bases and J by 0 bases, leaving 9 bases between them. From germline, CDR1 is SGHTA and CDR2 FQGTGA. The CDR3 is made up of 14 amino acids.

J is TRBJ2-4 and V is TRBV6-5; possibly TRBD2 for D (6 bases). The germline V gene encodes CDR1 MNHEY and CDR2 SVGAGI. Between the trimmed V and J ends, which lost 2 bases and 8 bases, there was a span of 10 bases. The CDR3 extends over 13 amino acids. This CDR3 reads CASSYTGDDIQYF. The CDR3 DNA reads TGTGCCAGCAGTTACACGGGGGATGACATTCAGTACTTC.

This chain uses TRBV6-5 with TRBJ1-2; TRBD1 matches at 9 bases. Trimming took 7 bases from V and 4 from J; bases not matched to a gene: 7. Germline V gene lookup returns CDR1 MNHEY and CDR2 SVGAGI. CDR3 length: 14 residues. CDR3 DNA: TGTGCCAGCAATGGGACAGGGAGGGGCTATGGCTACACCTTC. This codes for CASNGTGRGYGYTF.

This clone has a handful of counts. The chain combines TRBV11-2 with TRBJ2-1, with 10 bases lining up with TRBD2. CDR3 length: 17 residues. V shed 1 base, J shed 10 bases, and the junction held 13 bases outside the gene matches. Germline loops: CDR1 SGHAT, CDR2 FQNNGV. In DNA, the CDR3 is TGTGCCAGCAGCTTAGCTAGCGGGAGTTTGGGTCTCGGGGAGCAGTTCTTC. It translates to CASSLASGSLGLGEQFF. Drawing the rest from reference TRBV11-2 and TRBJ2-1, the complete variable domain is EAGVAQSPRYKIIEKRQSVAFWCNPISGHATLYWYQQILGQGPKLLIQFQNNGVVDDSQLPKDRFSAERLKGVDSTLKIQPAKLEDSAVYLCASSLASGSLGLGEQFFGPGTRLTVL.

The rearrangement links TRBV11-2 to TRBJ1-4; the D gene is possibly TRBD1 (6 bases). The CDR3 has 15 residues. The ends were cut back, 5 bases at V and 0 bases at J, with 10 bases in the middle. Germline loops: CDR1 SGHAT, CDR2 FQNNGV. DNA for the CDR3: TGTGCCAGCAGCCAACAGGGAGCAACTAATGAAAAACTGTTTTTT. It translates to CASSQQGATNEKLFF.

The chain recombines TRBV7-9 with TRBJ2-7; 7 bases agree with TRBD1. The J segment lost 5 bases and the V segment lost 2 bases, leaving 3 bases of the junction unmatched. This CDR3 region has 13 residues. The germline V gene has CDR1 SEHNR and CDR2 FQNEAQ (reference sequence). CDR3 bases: TGTGCCAGCAGCTTACAGGGGGTGGACGAGCAGTACTTC. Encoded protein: CASSLQGVDEQYF.

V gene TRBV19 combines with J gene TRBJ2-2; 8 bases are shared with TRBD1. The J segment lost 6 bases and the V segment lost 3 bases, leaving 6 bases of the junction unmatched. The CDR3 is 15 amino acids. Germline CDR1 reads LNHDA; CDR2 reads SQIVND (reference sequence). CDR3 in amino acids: CASSIILQGAGELFF. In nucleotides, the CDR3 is TGTGCCAGTAGTATTATATTACAGGGGGCCGGGGAGCTGTTTTTT.